This T cell receptor (beta chain) was obtained from a study of cytomegalovirus exposure and HLA in healthy donors. General study findings and limits: The productive fraction for most TCR beta V segments was about 90% or about 30% in an earlier analysis.

As for this clone: Its antigen is still unknown.

The CDR3 totals 13 residues. Trimming removed 4 bases from V and 1 base from J, with 8 bases in between. Germline loops: CDR1 SGDLS, CDR2 YYNGEE. Both 60 Vbeta primers and 13 Jbeta primers went into the PCR. The table came from immunoSEQ multiplex PCR; TCRdb's copy has only in-frame clones and leaves some out. This repertoire includes around 190,000 clones. The sequenced sample was PBMCs. V is TRBV9 and J is TRBJ1-2, with D hard to call. This TCR was sampled from a woman aged 25 to 45 in good health and CMV-seropositive. The CDR3 loop reads CASSNVSNYGYTF. DNA of the CDR3: TGTGCCAGCAGCAACGTCAGTAACTATGGCTACACCTTC. Full variable domain (missing parts from reference TRBV9 and TRBJ1-2): DSGVTQTPKHLITATGQRVTLRCSPRSGDLSVYWYQQSLDQGLQFLIQYYNGEERAKGNILERFSAQQFPDLHSELNLSSLELGDSALYFCASSNVSNYGYTFGSGTRLTVV.